Presented here are 3 T cell receptor beta chains from one specimen sequenced in a study of cytomegalovirus exposure and HLA in healthy donors. The study ran its PCR with 60 Vbeta and 13 Jbeta primers. Libraries were prepared by immunoSEQ multiplex PCR; TCRdb keeps only in-frame clonotypes and omits some of them. The table records about 100,000 clones, roughly three quarters of them present only once. The material sequenced was PBMCs. These receptors were obtained from a woman aged 40-49 years in good health and CMV-seronegative.

V gene TRBV28 combines with J gene TRBJ1-5; 7 bases match TRBD1. The germline CDR1 and CDR2 sequences are MDHEN and SYDVKM. The CDR3 consists of 19 residues. V shed 5 bases and J 1 base; nucleotides not matched to a gene: 17. The CDR3: CASSPGVGGGGGSNQPQHF. CDR3 nucleotide sequence: TGTGCCAGCAGTCCCGGCGTGGGTGGAGGGGGCGGGAGCAATCAGCCCCAGCATTTT.

V usage is TRBV5-1 and J usage is TRBJ1-2, with TRBD1 identical over 7 bases. V lost 4 bases to trimming and J lost 6 bases; unmatched junction nucleotides: 9. The CDR3 runs 14 residues. Germline V gives CDR1 SGHRS, CDR2 YFSETQ. CDR3 residues: CASSIRDRKDGYTF. The CDR3 DNA reads as TGCGCCAGCAGCATACGGGACAGAAAGGATGGCTACACCTTC.

The V and J genes are TRBV27 and TRBJ2-2; the D is unclear. This CDR3 is built from 13 residues. The ends were cut back, 3 bases at V and 6 bases at J, with 8 bases in the middle. Per germline, CDR1 MNHEY and CDR2 SMNVEV (reference sequence). CDR3 nucleotide sequence: TGTGCCAGCAGTTTGGCTGCCGCCGGGGAGCTGTTTTTT. Its translation: CASSLAAAGELFF.